These 8 T cell receptor beta chains were sequenced from one sample in a study of CD8 T cells in ankylosing spondylitis. A single record per CDR3 protein comes from TCRdb applying MiXCR to the 5' RACE reads. The sample contains over 75,000 distinct CDR3 sequences, around 10% of which appear only once. Material: blood, either unsorted or a sorted T cell fraction (not recorded which). The receptors here all came from a male donor with ankylosing spondylitis or in good health (not recorded which).

This clonotype was detected ten times or more. J is TRBJ2-1 and V is TRBV24-1, with TRBD1 identical over 8 bases. J gave up 0 bases and V 3 bases, and 6 bases lay outside the gene matches. The germline CDR1 and CDR2 sequences are KGHDR and SFDVKD. CDR3 length: 17 amino acids. The CDR3 protein is CATSDNNRGSSYNEQFF. CDR3 DNA sequence: TGTGCCACCAGTGATAACAACAGGGGGAGCTCCTACAATGAGCAGTTCTTC.

This clonotype was seen ten or more times. The chain couples TRBV12-3 or TRBV12-4 to TRBJ2-7; 7 nucleotides align to TRBD1. CDR3 length: 14 residues. V lost 4 bases to trimming and J lost 2 bases; unmatched junction nucleotides: 5. The CDR3 region is CASSYSDRAYEQYF. In DNA form, the CDR3 reads TGTGCCAGCAGTTATTCCGACAGGGCCTACGAGCAGTACTTC.

This clonotype has only a few counts. J is TRBJ2-3 and V is TRBV5-1; TRBD2 matches at 10 bases. The V gene end was trimmed by 4 bases and the J gene end by 1 base; junction bases not matched to a gene: 6. Germline assignment: CDR1 SGHRS and CDR2 YFSETQ. The CDR3 loop spans 16 amino acids. CDR3 bases: TGCGCCAGCAGCCCTAACCTAGCGGGGGGCACAGATACGCAGTATTTT. This sequence encodes CASSPNLAGGTDTQYF.

This clonotype was seen many times. This sequence joins TRBV19 and TRBJ1-3; D uncertain. The CDR3 length is 11 residues. V lost 4 bases to trimming and J lost 7 bases, with 5 bases between them. Germline values: CDR1 LNHDA, CDR2 SQIVND (reference sequence). CDR3 residues: CASSNVNTIYF. CDR3 coding DNA: TGTGCCAGTAGTAACGTGAACACCATATATTTT.

This clonotype was recorded at least ten times. V usage is TRBV6-5 and J usage is TRBJ2-5; D is undetermined. The CDR3 length is 13 residues. The germline V and J ends were trimmed by 0 bases and 3 bases, with 5 bases remaining between them. CDR1 and CDR2 (germline): MNHEY, SVGAGI. The CDR3 DNA follows: TGTGCCAGCAGTTACTCATGGAAAGAGACCCAGTACTTC. Its translation is CASSYSWKETQYF.

This clonotype has ten or more counts. This chain links TRBV20-1 with TRBJ2-5, with 16 positions matching TRBD2. The CDR3 is 17 residues long. With V trimmed by 5 bases and J by 0 bases, 6 bases remained unmatched. CDR1 and CDR2 from the germline V gene are DFQATT and SNEGSKA (reference sequence). The DNA for the CDR3 is TGCAGTGCTGGAGCGGGACTAGCGGGGGGGTACCAAGAGACCCAGTACTTC. Amino acid sequence: CSAGAGLAGGYQETQYF.

At least ten counts were recorded for this clonotype. The rearrangement uses TRBV20-1 and TRBJ2-3; weak D call: TRBD2 (5 bases). The V end lost 0 bases, the J end lost 0 bases, and 13 bases lay between the germline ends. The germline V gene encodes CDR1 DFQATT and CDR2 SNEGSKA (reference sequence). The CDR3 extends over 16 amino acids. CDR3 in amino acids: CSARDNRGISTDTQYF. CDR3 coding DNA: TGCAGTGCTAGAGATAACCGGGGAATTAGCACAGATACGCAGTATTTT.

The sample holds many counts of this clonotype. The chain has TRBV4-2 and TRBJ2-3; unclear D gene. Per the germline V gene, CDR1 is LGHNA and CDR2 is YNFKEQ. Trimming removed 1 base from V and 6 bases from J, with 17 bases in between. This CDR3 is 16 amino acids long. This chain's CDR3 is CASSQGLVGNADTQYF. CDR3 nucleotide sequence: TGTGCCAGCAGCCAAGGGTTAGTTGGTAACGCGGATACGCAGTATTTT.